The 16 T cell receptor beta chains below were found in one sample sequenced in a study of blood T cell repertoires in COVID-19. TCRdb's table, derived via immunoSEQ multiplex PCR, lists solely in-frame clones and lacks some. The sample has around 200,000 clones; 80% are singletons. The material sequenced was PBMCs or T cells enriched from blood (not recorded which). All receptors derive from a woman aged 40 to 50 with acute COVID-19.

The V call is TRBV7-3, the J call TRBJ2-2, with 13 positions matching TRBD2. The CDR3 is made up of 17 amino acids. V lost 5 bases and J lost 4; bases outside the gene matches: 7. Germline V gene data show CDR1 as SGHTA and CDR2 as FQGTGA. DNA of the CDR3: TGTGCCAGCAGCCCAGGGACTAGCGGGGTGGTCACCGGGGAGCTGTTTTTT. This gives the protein CASSPGTSGVVTGELFF.

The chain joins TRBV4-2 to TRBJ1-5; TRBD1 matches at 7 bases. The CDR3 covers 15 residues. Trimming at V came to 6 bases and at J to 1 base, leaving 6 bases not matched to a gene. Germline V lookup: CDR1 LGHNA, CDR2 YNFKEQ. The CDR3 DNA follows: TGTGCCAGCAGACGCGACAGGGAGAGCAATCAGCCCCAGCATTTT. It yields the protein CASRRDRESNQPQHF.

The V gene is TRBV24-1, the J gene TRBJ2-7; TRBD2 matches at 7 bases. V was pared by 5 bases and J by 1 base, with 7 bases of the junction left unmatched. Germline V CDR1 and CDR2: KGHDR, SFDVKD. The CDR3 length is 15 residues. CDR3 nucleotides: TGTGCCACCAGTGTTGAGGGTAGCGGGTCCTACGAGCAGTACTTC. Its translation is CATSVEGSGSYEQYF.

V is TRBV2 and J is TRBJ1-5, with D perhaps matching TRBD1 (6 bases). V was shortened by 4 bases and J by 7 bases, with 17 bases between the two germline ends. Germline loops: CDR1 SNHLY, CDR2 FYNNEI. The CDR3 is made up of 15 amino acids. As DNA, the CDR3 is TGTGCCAGCAGTGTTGAACAGGGAGCGGGACAGCCCCAGCATTTT. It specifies CASSVEQGAGQPQHF.

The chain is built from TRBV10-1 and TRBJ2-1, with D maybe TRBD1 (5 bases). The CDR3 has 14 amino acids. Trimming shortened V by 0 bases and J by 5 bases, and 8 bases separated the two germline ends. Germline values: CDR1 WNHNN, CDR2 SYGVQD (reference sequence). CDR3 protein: CASSESTVNNEQFF. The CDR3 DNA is TGCGCCAGCAGTGAGTCGACAGTCAACAATGAGCAGTTCTTC.

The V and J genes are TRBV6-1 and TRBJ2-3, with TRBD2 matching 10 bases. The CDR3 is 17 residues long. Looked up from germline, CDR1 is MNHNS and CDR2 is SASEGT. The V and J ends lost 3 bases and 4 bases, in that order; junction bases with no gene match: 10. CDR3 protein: CASSDKRGGWLADTQYF. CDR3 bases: TGTGCCAGCAGTGATAAGCGGGGGGGCTGGTTGGCAGATACGCAGTATTTT.

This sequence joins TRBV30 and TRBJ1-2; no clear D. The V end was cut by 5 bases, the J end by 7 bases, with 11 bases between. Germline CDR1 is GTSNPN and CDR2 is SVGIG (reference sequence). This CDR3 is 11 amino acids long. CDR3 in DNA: TGTGCCTGGTCCGCGGGGAGTGGCTACACCTTC. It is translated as CAWSAGSGYTF.

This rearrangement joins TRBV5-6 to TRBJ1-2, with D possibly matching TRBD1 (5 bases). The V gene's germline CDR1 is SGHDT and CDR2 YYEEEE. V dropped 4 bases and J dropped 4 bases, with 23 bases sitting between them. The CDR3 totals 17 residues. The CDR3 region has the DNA TGTGCCAGCAGCGGCGGGGGTTGGGGCTACCCCAGCTATGGCTACACCTTC. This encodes CASSGGGWGYPSYGYTF. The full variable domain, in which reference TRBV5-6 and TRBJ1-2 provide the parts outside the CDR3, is DAGVTQSPTHLIKTRGQQVTLRCSPKSGHDTVSWYQQALGQGPQFIFQYYEEEERQRGNFPDRFSGHQFPNYSSELNVNALLLGDSALYLCASSGGGWGYPSYGYTFGSGTRLTVV.

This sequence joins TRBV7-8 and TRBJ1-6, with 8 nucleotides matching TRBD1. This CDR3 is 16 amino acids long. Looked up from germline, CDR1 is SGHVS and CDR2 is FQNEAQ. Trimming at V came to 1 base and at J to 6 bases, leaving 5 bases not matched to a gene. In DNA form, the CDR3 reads TGTGCCAGCAGCTTAGAAGGACAGGGCCTTAATTCACCCCTCCACTTT. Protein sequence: CASSLEGQGLNSPLHF.

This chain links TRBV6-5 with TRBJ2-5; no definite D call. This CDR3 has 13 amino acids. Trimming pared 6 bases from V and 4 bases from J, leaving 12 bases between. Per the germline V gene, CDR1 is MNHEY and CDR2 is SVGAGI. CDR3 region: CASRQSPRETQYF. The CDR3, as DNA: TGTGCCAGCAGACAGTCCCCCCGAGAGACCCAGTACTTC.

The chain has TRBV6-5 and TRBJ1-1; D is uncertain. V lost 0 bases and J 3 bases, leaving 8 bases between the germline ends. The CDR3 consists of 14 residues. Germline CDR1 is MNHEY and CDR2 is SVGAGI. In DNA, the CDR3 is TGTGCCAGCAGTTACTCTCGGGAGTACACTGAAGCTTTCTTT. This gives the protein CASSYSREYTEAFF.

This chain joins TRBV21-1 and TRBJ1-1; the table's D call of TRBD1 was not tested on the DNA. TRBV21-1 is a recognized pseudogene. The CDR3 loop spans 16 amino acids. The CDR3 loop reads CASSKDGDRESTEAFF. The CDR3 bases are TGTGCCAGCAGCAAAGATGGGGACAGGGAAAGCACTGAAGCTTTCTTT.

CDR3 DNA: TGCGCCAGCAGCCAAAGGACAGGTCCTAATGAAAAACTGTTTTTT. Its protein is CASSQRTGPNEKLFF. J is TRBJ1-4 and V is TRBV4-1; 7 bases align to TRBD1. Germline V lookup: CDR1 MGHRA, CDR2 YSYEKL. The CDR3 loop spans 15 amino acids. With 2 bases clipped from V and 3 bases from J, the junction kept 3 bases outside the gene matches.

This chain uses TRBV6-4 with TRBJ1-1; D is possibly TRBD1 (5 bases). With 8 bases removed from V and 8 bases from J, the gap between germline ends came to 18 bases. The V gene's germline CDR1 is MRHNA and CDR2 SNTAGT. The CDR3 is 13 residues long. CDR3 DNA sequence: TGTGCCAGCGCGGCGACAGTTAGGGCCGAAGCTTTCTTT. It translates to CASAATVRAEAFF.

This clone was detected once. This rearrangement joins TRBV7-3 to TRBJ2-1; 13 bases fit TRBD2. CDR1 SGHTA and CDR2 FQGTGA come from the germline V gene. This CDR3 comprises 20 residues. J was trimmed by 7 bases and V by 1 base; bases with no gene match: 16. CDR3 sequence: CASSLRVSYSGTSGKNEQFF. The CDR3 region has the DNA TGTGCCAGCAGCTTAAGAGTATCGTATTCCGGGACTAGCGGGAAGAATGAGCAGTTCTTC.

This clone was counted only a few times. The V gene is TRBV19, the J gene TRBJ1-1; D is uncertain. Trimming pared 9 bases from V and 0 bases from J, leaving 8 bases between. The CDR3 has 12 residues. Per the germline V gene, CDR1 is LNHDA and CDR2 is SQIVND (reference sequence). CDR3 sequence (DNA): TGTGCCAGCACCAGGATGAACACTGAAGCTTTCTTT. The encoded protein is CASTRMNTEAFF.